Listed below are T cell receptor beta chains from one sample, sequenced in a study of blood T cell repertoires in COVID-19. Only in-frame clones appear in the TCRdb table, and some are missing; sequencing was by immunoSEQ multiplex PCR. The data hold over 200,000 clones, with about 80% observed a single time. The sample comprised peripheral blood. The receptors stem from a woman older than 75 with acute or convalescent COVID-19. CDR3s include the opening cysteine and the closing phenylalanine or tryptophan. Each record gives: J gene, V gene, clone size, D gene, CDR3 DNA, CDR3 protein. A D gene is named only where the DNA matches it firmly. Part of the rows lack a size; the others show once, few, many or a class for expanded clones.

J: TRBJ2-3
V: TRBV11-2
size: -
D: TRBD2
DNA: TGTGCCAGCAGCACCCTAGCGGGGTGGTTGGATACGCAGTATTTT
CDR3: CASSTLAGWLDTQYF

J: TRBJ1-1
V: TRBV7-9
size: -
D: -
DNA: TGTGCCAGCAGCTTTCCCCCAGGGAACACTGAAGCTTTCTTT
CDR3: CASSFPPGNTEAFF

J: TRBJ1-6
V: TRBV14
size: many
D: TRBD1
DNA: TGTGCCAGCAGCCAGAAACACAGGGGTTCACCCCTCCACTTT
CDR3: CASSQKHRGSPLHF

J: TRBJ2-7
V: TRBV24-1
size: few
D: -
DNA: TGTGCCACCAGTGATCCCCCCTCCACATCGTCTTACTCCTACGAGCAGTACTTC
CDR3: CATSDPPSTSSYSYEQYF

J: TRBJ1-1
V: TRBV6-6
size: once
D: TRBD1
DNA: TGTGCCAGCAGCCGGACAGGGAACACTGAAGCTTTCTTT
CDR3: CASSRTGNTEAFF

J: TRBJ2-1
V: TRBV6-1
size: -
D: TRBD2
DNA: TGTGCCAGCAGTGAAGCACTAGCGGGCTTATACAATGAGCAGTTCTTC
CDR3: CASSEALAGLYNEQFF

J: TRBJ2-7
V: TRBV27
size: -
D: TRBD1
DNA: TGTGCCAGCTCGTATGCGACAGGGAGCGAGCAGTACTTC
CDR3: CASSYATGSEQYF

J: TRBJ2-5
V: TRBV9
size: -
D: -
DNA: TGTGCCAGCAGCGTAGTGGGCGAGACCCAGTACTTC
CDR3: CASSVVGETQYF

J: TRBJ1-5
V: TRBV27
size: -
D: TRBD1
DNA: TGTGCCAGCAGTTCCGGACAGGGGGCTGGCAATCAGCCCCAGCATTTT
CDR3: CASSSGQGAGNQPQHF

J: TRBJ1-2
V: TRBV19
size: -
D: -
DNA: TGTGCCAGTAGAGGTCAGCGTTATGGCTACACCTTC
CDR3: CASRGQRYGYTF

J: TRBJ2-3
V: TRBV6-5
size: many
D: TRBD1
DNA: TGTGCCAGCAGTCCCGACAGGGTTTCGGATACGCAGTATTTT
CDR3: CASSPDRVSDTQYF

J: TRBJ1-6
V: TRBV3-1/TRBV3-2
size: -
D: -
DNA: TGTGCCAGCAGCCAAGGAGGTCGGCTCCACTTT
CDR3: CASSQGGRLHF

J: TRBJ2-7
V: TRBV6-2/TRBV6-3
size: -
D: TRBD2
DNA: TGTGCCAGCAGTACCACTAGCGGGGTCTCCTACGAGCAGTACTTC
CDR3: CASSTTSGVSYEQYF